A selection of T cell receptor beta chains follows, all from one sample in a study of blood T cell repertoires in COVID-19. Libraries were prepared by immunoSEQ multiplex PCR; TCRdb keeps only in-frame clonotypes and omits some of them. Of 90,000 or so clones in the sample, 70% to 80% were seen once. Sequencing was done on a sample of peripheral blood. These receptors originate from a human donor in a cohort sampled during active COVID-19. Both conserved end residues are part of each CDR3. The order of the fields is V gene, CDR3 length, J gene, clone size, D gene, CDR3 protein, CDR3 DNA. A D gene is named only where the DNA matches it firmly. Some rows have no size entry. The others give once, few or many, or a class for an expanded clone.

v_call: TRBV9; cdr3_length: 16; j_call: TRBJ2-3; clone_size: NA; d_call: TRBD2; cdr3_aa: CASSAGGLAGGHTQYF; cdr3_nt: TGTGCCAGCAGCGCAGGTGGTCTAGCGGGAGGGCATACGCAGTATTTT
v_call: TRBV9; cdr3_length: 13; j_call: TRBJ1-2; clone_size: NA; d_call: NA; cdr3_aa: CASSVTENYGYTF; cdr3_nt: TGTGCCAGCAGCGTCACTGAAAACTATGGCTACACCTTC
v_call: TRBV9; cdr3_length: 15; j_call: TRBJ2-3; clone_size: NA; d_call: TRBD1; cdr3_aa: CASSVWDRETDTQYF; cdr3_nt: TGTGCCAGCAGCGTATGGGACAGGGAGACAGATACGCAGTATTTT
v_call: TRBV19; cdr3_length: 15; j_call: TRBJ2-3; clone_size: NA; d_call: TRBD2; cdr3_aa: CASSITGTNTDTQYF; cdr3_nt: TGTGCCAGTAGCATAACCGGGACTAACACAGATACGCAGTATTTT
v_call: TRBV3-1/TRBV3-2; cdr3_length: 15; j_call: TRBJ2-7; clone_size: NA; d_call: TRBD2; cdr3_aa: CASSQDWTSGSGQYF; cdr3_nt: TGTGCCAGCAGCCAAGATTGGACTAGCGGGAGCGGGCAGTACTTC
v_call: TRBV10-3; cdr3_length: 16; j_call: TRBJ1-1; clone_size: once; d_call: TRBD1; cdr3_aa: CATHPGQGLLGTEAFF; cdr3_nt: TGTGCCACCCACCCGGGACAGGGTCTTCTGGGCACTGAAGCTTTCTTT
v_call: TRBV7-9; cdr3_length: 17; j_call: TRBJ2-7; clone_size: NA; d_call: TRBD1; cdr3_aa: CASSGRRDQPGQLEQYF; cdr3_nt: TGTGCCAGCAGCGGGCGAAGAGACCAACCGGGACAGTTAGAGCAGTACTTC
v_call: TRBV10-1; cdr3_length: 13; j_call: TRBJ2-2; clone_size: NA; d_call: NA; cdr3_aa: CASSLGDTGELFF; cdr3_nt: TGCGCCAGCAGTTTGGGAGACACCGGGGAGCTGTTTTTT
v_call: TRBV7-2; cdr3_length: 15; j_call: TRBJ2-2; clone_size: few; d_call: TRBD2; cdr3_aa: CATKRREGTTGELFF; cdr3_nt: TGTGCCACCAAGCGGCGGGAGGGCACGACCGGGGAGCTGTTTTTT
v_call: TRBV7-9; cdr3_length: 16; j_call: TRBJ2-3; clone_size: few; d_call: TRBD2; cdr3_aa: CASSPRGLAGTDTQYF; cdr3_nt: TGTGCCAGCAGCCCCCGGGGACTAGCGGGAACAGATACGCAGTATTTT
v_call: TRBV28; cdr3_length: 16; j_call: TRBJ1-3; clone_size: once; d_call: NA; cdr3_aa: CASSPGSHNSGNTIYF; cdr3_nt: TGTGCCAGCAGTCCCGGGTCTCACAACTCTGGAAACACCATATATTTT
v_call: TRBV2; cdr3_length: 13; j_call: TRBJ2-7; clone_size: NA; d_call: TRBD1; cdr3_aa: CASGQGGPYEQYF; cdr3_nt: TGTGCCAGCGGACAGGGGGGGCCCTACGAGCAGTACTTC
v_call: TRBV24-1; cdr3_length: 13; j_call: TRBJ2-2; clone_size: NA; d_call: NA; cdr3_aa: CATEQVVTGELFF; cdr3_nt: TGTGCCACCGAGCAGGTGGTAACCGGGGAGCTGTTTTTT
v_call: TRBV3-1/TRBV3-2; cdr3_length: 15; j_call: TRBJ2-7; clone_size: NA; d_call: TRBD1; cdr3_aa: CASSQEGGRGYEQYF; cdr3_nt: TGTGCCAGCAGCCAAGAAGGGGGCAGGGGTTACGAGCAGTACTTC
v_call: TRBV19; cdr3_length: 15; j_call: TRBJ2-7; clone_size: NA; d_call: NA; cdr3_aa: CASSMAVYSDYEQYF; cdr3_nt: TGTGCCAGTAGTATGGCCGTTTATAGCGACTACGAGCAGTACTTC
v_call: TRBV2; cdr3_length: 13; j_call: TRBJ1-2; clone_size: NA; d_call: TRBD1; cdr3_aa: CASSSDRDYGYTF; cdr3_nt: TGTGCCAGCAGTTCCGACAGGGATTATGGCTACACCTTC
v_call: TRBV3-1/TRBV3-2; cdr3_length: 14; j_call: TRBJ2-7; clone_size: NA; d_call: TRBD1; cdr3_aa: CASSQGQGEGEQYF; cdr3_nt: TGTGCCAGCAGCCAAGGGCAGGGGGAAGGCGAGCAGTACTTC
v_call: TRBV29-1; cdr3_length: 14; j_call: TRBJ1-1; clone_size: NA; d_call: NA; cdr3_aa: CSVETGQRGTEAFF; cdr3_nt: TGCAGCGTTGAAACAGGGCAAAGGGGGACTGAAGCTTTCTTT
v_call: TRBV18; cdr3_length: 15; j_call: TRBJ1-1; clone_size: NA; d_call: TRBD1; cdr3_aa: CASSLFGQANPEAFF; cdr3_nt: TGTGCCAGCTCCCTCTTCGGACAGGCCAACCCAGAAGCTTTCTTT
v_call: TRBV20-1; cdr3_length: 13; j_call: TRBJ1-2; clone_size: NA; d_call: TRBD1; cdr3_aa: CSASVRTGDGYTF; cdr3_nt: TGCAGTGCTAGTGTGCGGACAGGGGATGGCTACACCTTC
v_call: TRBV5-1; cdr3_length: 16; j_call: TRBJ2-7; clone_size: NA; d_call: TRBD2; cdr3_aa: CASSPAGLARNYEQYF; cdr3_nt: TGCGCCAGCAGCCCCGCCGGACTAGCGCGAAACTACGAGCAGTACTTC
v_call: TRBV12-3/TRBV12-4; cdr3_length: 12; j_call: TRBJ2-1; clone_size: NA; d_call: NA; cdr3_aa: CASSPSGNEQFF; cdr3_nt: TGTGCCAGCAGTCCGTCCGGGAATGAGCAGTTCTTC
v_call: TRBV19; cdr3_length: 17; j_call: TRBJ2-3; clone_size: NA; d_call: TRBD1; cdr3_aa: CASSSPPGQGFGDTQYF; cdr3_nt: TGTGCCAGTAGTTCCCCCCCGGGACAGGGGTTCGGAGATACGCAGTATTTT
v_call: TRBV21-1; cdr3_length: 16; j_call: TRBJ2-1; clone_size: NA; d_call: NA; cdr3_aa: CASRSSLIISYNEQFF; cdr3_nt: TGTGCCAGCCGGTCTTCTCTGATTATCTCCTACAATGAGCAGTTCTTC
v_call: TRBV2; cdr3_length: 15; j_call: TRBJ2-3; clone_size: once; d_call: TRBD2; cdr3_aa: CATSLAGADTDTQYF; cdr3_nt: TGTGCCACTTCACTAGCGGGAGCCGACACAGATACGCAGTATTTT
v_call: TRBV7-8; cdr3_length: 15; j_call: TRBJ1-2; clone_size: NA; d_call: TRBD1; cdr3_aa: CASSLTGQGLYGYTF; cdr3_nt: TGTGCCAGCAGCTTAACGGGACAGGGGTTGTATGGCTACACCTTC
v_call: TRBV3-1/TRBV3-2; cdr3_length: 16; j_call: TRBJ2-2; clone_size: NA; d_call: TRBD1; cdr3_aa: CASSSRDRVITGELFF; cdr3_nt: TGTGCCAGCAGTTCCCGGGACAGGGTAATCACCGGGGAGCTGTTTTTT
v_call: TRBV7-7; cdr3_length: 14; j_call: TRBJ1-2; clone_size: NA; d_call: NA; cdr3_aa: CASSLTPEGEGYTF; cdr3_nt: TGTGCTAGCAGCTTAACCCCCGAGGGTGAGGGCTACACCTTC
v_call: TRBV7-8; cdr3_length: 16; j_call: TRBJ2-7; clone_size: once; d_call: TRBD1; cdr3_aa: CASSLADRARSYEQYF; cdr3_nt: TGTGCCAGCAGCTTAGCGGACAGGGCAAGGTCCTACGAGCAGTACTTC
v_call: TRBV28; cdr3_length: 14; j_call: TRBJ2-7; clone_size: NA; d_call: TRBD2; cdr3_aa: CASTPGGRTYEQYF; cdr3_nt: TGTGCCAGCACCCCAGGCGGGAGGACCTACGAGCAGTACTTC
v_call: TRBV12-3/TRBV12-4; cdr3_length: 13; j_call: TRBJ2-4; clone_size: NA; d_call: TRBD1; cdr3_aa: CASSLTGGNIQYF; cdr3_nt: TGTGCCAGCAGTTTAACAGGGGGGAACATTCAGTACTTC
v_call: TRBV19; cdr3_length: 16; j_call: TRBJ1-2; clone_size: few; d_call: NA; cdr3_aa: CASSMAPGGEGYGYTF; cdr3_nt: TGTGCCAGTAGTATGGCCCCCGGAGGAGAGGGCTATGGCTACACCTTC
v_call: TRBV5-4; cdr3_length: 15; j_call: TRBJ2-6; clone_size: NA; d_call: TRBD2; cdr3_aa: CASNPGGSGANVLTF; cdr3_nt: TGTGCCAGCAACCCGGGGGGCTCTGGGGCCAACGTCCTGACTTTC